This T cell receptor beta chain was recovered during a study of CD8 T cells in Susac syndrome. CDR3 length: 16 residues. With V trimmed by 4 bases and J by 6 bases, 9 bases remained unmatched. Germline loops: CDR1 SGHDT, CDR2 YYEEEE. Study-level findings and limits: The study acknowledged a relatively small number of individuals in its TCR sequencing and HLA analysis.

Random-hexamer reverse transcription was applied to about 0.45 to 1 ug RNA. Coverage of TCR beta CDR3 amplification by immunoSEQ multiplex PCR extended to 54 Vbeta and 13 Jbeta. Via MiXCR, TCRdb re-called the immunoSEQ multiplex PCR reads, giving one row per CDR3 protein. Among around 180,000 distinct CDR3 sequences, approximately 95% were seen once, and the ten largest hold less than 0.2%. Sequencing of TCR beta was performed on blood CD8+ T cells and on blood CD4+ T cells. The multiple sclerosis controls were treatment-naive patients, and their relapsing-remitting disease was stable or active. Concerning this clonotype itself: Its antigen is as yet unknown.

The V call is TRBV5-6, the J call TRBJ2-7; 14 bases align to TRBD2. The source material was CD8+ T cells from PBMCs. The receptor's source is a human donor with multiple sclerosis. The CDR3 loop is CASSGGTSGGASEQYF. CDR3 nucleotides: TGTGCCAGCAGCGGCGGGACTAGCGGGGGAGCATCCGAGCAGTACTTC.